This is a list of T cell receptor beta chains from one sample in a study of somatic mutations in cytotoxic T cells in rheumatoid arthritis. TCRdb's table, derived via immunoSEQ multiplex PCR, lists solely in-frame clones and lacks some. This table has about 12,000 clones, roughly 74% appearing once. Sequencing used CD8+ T cells sorted from blood. All receptors come from a woman aged 40-49 years in good health. Both conserved end residues are part of each CDR3. D genes are given only for firm matches. Size is omitted from some rows. Given values are once, few, many or a class for expanded clones.

v_gene,d_gene,abundance,j_gene,CDR3nt,CDR3aa
TRBV28,TRBD1,few,TRBJ1-2,TGTGCCAGCAGTACCGGGACAGGGACCCTCTATGGCTACACCTTC,CASSTGTGTLYGYTF
TRBV7-6,TRBD2,few,TRBJ2-2,TGTGCCAGCAGCTCCCCGAATGGAGAGGGACTAGCGGGAGTTCACGGGGAGCTGTTTTTT,CASSSPNGEGLAGVHGELFF
TRBV9,TRBD2,.,TRBJ2-5,TGTGCCAGCAGCGTAGGCGGGAGCTACCAAGAGACCCAGTACTTC,CASSVGGSYQETQYF
TRBV15,.,.,TRBJ2-5,TGTGCCACCAGCAGAGATCTTGCCCGCCAAGAGACCCAGTACTTC,CATSRDLARQETQYF
TRBV5-4,TRBD2,.,TRBJ2-3,TGTGCCAGCAGCTTGACTCGGGGGGAATTGGATACGCAGTATTTT,CASSLTRGELDTQYF
TRBV29-1,TRBD2,.,TRBJ2-1,TGCAGCGTTGAGGGGACTAGCGGGGGATACAATGAGCAGTTCTTC,CSVEGTSGGYNEQFF
TRBV6-1,TRBD2,.,TRBJ2-5,TGTGCCAGCAGTGAAGCCTTCGGGGGGGGCAGGGGTGAGACCCAGTACTTC,CASSEAFGGGRGETQYF
TRBV28,.,.,TRBJ1-1,TGTGCCAGCAGTTCCACCGCAGGGGAAAACACTGAAGCTTTCTTT,CASSSTAGENTEAFF
TRBV5-1,.,.,TRBJ1-5,TGCGCCAGCAGCTTGGCCGCGGACACTCAGCCCCAGCATTTT,CASSLAADTQPQHF
TRBV4-3,TRBD1,.,TRBJ1-1,TGCGCCAGCAGCCAAGTGGGCCGAGACAGGGTGAACACTGAAGCTTTCTTT,CASSQVGRDRVNTEAFF
TRBV7-6,.,.,TRBJ2-7,TGTGCCAGCAGCTTAGGGGCGGGAAGTCCCTACGAGCAGTACTTC,CASSLGAGSPYEQYF
TRBV9,TRBD2,few,TRBJ2-2,TGTGCCAGCAGGCCGGGAGCGGGAGAGGTCGGGGAGCTGTTTTTT,CASRPGAGEVGELFF
TRBV7-2,TRBD2,.,TRBJ2-2,TGTGCCAGCAGCAAGGGACTAGCGGGAGAAAAGAGGACCGGGGAGCTGTTTTTT,CASSKGLAGEKRTGELFF
TRBV4-3,.,few,TRBJ2-4,TGCGCCAGCGCCCCGACGTTGGGGGAGGGGGAAAACATTCAGTACTTC,CASAPTLGEGENIQYF
TRBV5-5,.,.,TRBJ2-1,TGTGCCAGCACCGAGGTGGATGAGCAGTTCTTC,CASTEVDEQFF
TRBV28,.,.,TRBJ1-2,TGTGCCAGCAGTCCCATGATTCCCTCGATTCAACACTATGGCTACACCTTC,CASSPMIPSIQHYGYTF
TRBV29-1,.,.,TRBJ2-5,TGCAGCGTTGAATATTCGTTATCGGGGAGGGAGACCCAGTACTTC,CSVEYSLSGRETQYF
TRBV4-1,.,.,TRBJ2-1,TGCGCCAGCAGCCAAGGGGACGGGCAGTTCTTC,CASSQGDGQFF
TRBV7-2,.,.,TRBJ1-1,TGTGCCAGCAGCTTAGAGACGGGCGGGTGGACTGAAGCTTTCTTT,CASSLETGGWTEAFF
TRBV11-3,.,.,TRBJ2-3,TGTGCCAGCAGCCCGGGCGGTAGCACAGATACGCAGTATTTT,CASSPGGSTDTQYF
TRBV30,.,few,TRBJ2-7,TGTGCCTGGAGTGACACAGCCTACGAGCAGTACTTC,CAWSDTAYEQYF
TRBV6-6,.,.,TRBJ1-1,TGTGCCGGCAGAGCCCAGGGTTTGGTGGACACTGAAGCTTTCTTT,CAGRAQGLVDTEAFF
TRBV10-3,TRBD1,.,TRBJ2-2,TGTGCCGCTGGCCCCGGGCAGGGGGCGAACACCGGGGAGCTGTTTTTT,CAAGPGQGANTGELFF
TRBV2,.,.,TRBJ1-2,TGTGCCAGCAGTGGGGGGGGCTACTATGGCTACACCTTC,CASSGGGYYGYTF
TRBV12-5,.,.,TRBJ2-1,TGTGCTAGTGGGTGGTGGGGAGGCCGGGGTGGCTATGAGCAGTTCTTC,CASGWWGGRGGYEQFF
TRBV19,TRBD1,few,TRBJ1-2,TGTGCCAGTAGTGCGACAGGGAACTATGGCTACACCTTC,CASSATGNYGYTF
TRBV15,.,once,TRBJ2-5,TGTGCCACCAGCAGAGAGGCAGGGGAAATGACCCAGTACTTC,CATSREAGEMTQYF
TRBV27,TRBD1,.,TRBJ1-4,TGTGCCAGCAGTCCAAGGGACAGAGGGGTTGAAAAACTGTTTTTT,CASSPRDRGVEKLFF
TRBV25-1,TRBD1,.,TRBJ2-1,TGTGCCAGCAGTGAATTTGGGGGGACAGGGGCCAATGAGCAGTTCTTC,CASSEFGGTGANEQFF
TRBV7-2,TRBD2,.,TRBJ2-2,TGTGCCACCACCTTTTCGCGGGAGGATTTCTTCGCCGGGGAGCTGTTTTTT,CATTFSREDFFAGELFF
TRBV30,TRBD2,.,TRBJ2-2,TGTGCCTGGGGGGGGGAGGGTATCGGGGAGCTGTTTTTT,CAWGGEGIGELFF
TRBV7-9,.,.,TRBJ2-5,TGTGCCAGCAGCTACCCTATGGGGCAAGAGACCCAGTACTTC,CASSYPMGQETQYF
TRBV2,.,.,TRBJ2-2,TGTGCCAGCAGTGGGGGTAGAGGACCGGCGAACACCGGGGAGCTGTTTTTT,CASSGGRGPANTGELFF
TRBV25-1,.,.,TRBJ2-6,TGTGCCAGCAGTGACTACAGCTCTGGGGCCAACGTCCTGACTTTC,CASSDYSSGANVLTF
TRBV5-4,.,.,TRBJ1-1,TGTGCCAGCAGCGGAGCTTTCTCGGGGAACGCTGAAGCTTTCTTT,CASSGAFSGNAEAFF
TRBV11-3,TRBD2,.,TRBJ2-7,TGTGCCAGCAGCTTAGGTCTAGCGGGAGACGAGCAGTACTTC,CASSLGLAGDEQYF
TRBV9,TRBD1,.,TRBJ1-4,TGTGCCAGCAGCCCGCCGGGGGGACAGGGGTTTGAAAAACTGTTTTTT,CASSPPGGQGFEKLFF
TRBV7-6,TRBD1,.,TRBJ1-1,TGTGCCAGCAGCCCTCATACAGGGGCCCGTGGGGTCACTGAAGCTTTCTTT,CASSPHTGARGVTEAFF
TRBV27,.,.,TRBJ1-2,TGTGCCAGCAGTTTATTAGGGGTTGATGGCTACACCTTC,CASSLLGVDGYTF
TRBV7-9,.,.,TRBJ2-5,TGTGCCAGCAGCTTAGAGCGACAAGAGACCCAGTACTTC,CASSLERQETQYF
TRBV27,.,.,TRBJ2-3,TGTGCCAGCAGATGGGGGTTGGTTAGCACAGATACGCAGTATTTT,CASRWGLVSTDTQYF
TRBV9,.,few,TRBJ2-1,TGTGCCAGCAGCTTGGGGGATGAGCAGTTCTTC,CASSLGDEQFF
TRBV29-1,.,.,TRBJ2-1,TGCAGCGTTGAAGTAGCAGCGGGCTCCTACAATGAGCAGTTCTTC,CSVEVAAGSYNEQFF
TRBV28,.,few,TRBJ1-2,TGTGCCAGCAGGGGGGTTTCCAACTATGGCTACACCTTC,CASRGVSNYGYTF
TRBV11-2,.,.,TRBJ2-3,TGTGCCAGCAGCTTATTGGATACGCAGTATTTT,CASSLLDTQYF
TRBV6-4,.,.,TRBJ2-3,TGTGCCAGCAGTGACTCAGGAGGTGGATACACAGATACGCAGTATTTT,CASSDSGGGYTDTQYF
TRBV5-1,.,.,TRBJ1-2,TGCGCCAGCAGCTTGGACGACAGCTATGGCTACACCTTC,CASSLDDSYGYTF
TRBV9,TRBD1,.,TRBJ1-1,TGTGCCAGCAGCGTAGGGCAGGGGGGCACTGAAGCTTTCTTT,CASSVGQGGTEAFF
TRBV9,.,.,TRBJ2-1,TGTGCCAGCAGCGTCGACCCCGACTCCTACAATGAGCAGTTCTTC,CASSVDPDSYNEQFF
TRBV30,.,.,TRBJ2-3,TGTGCCTGGAGAAGGGATAGCACAGATACGCAGTATTTT,CAWRRDSTDTQYF
TRBV4-1,.,.,TRBJ1-1,TGCGCCAGCAGCCAGGCTATGAACACTGAAGCTTTCTTT,CASSQAMNTEAFF
TRBV19,TRBD2,.,TRBJ2-7,TGTGCCAGTAGTGCGGGGGGATACGAGCAGTACTTC,CASSAGGYEQYF
TRBV9,.,few,TRBJ1-1,TGTGCCAGCAGCGTTCAGGGCCACACTGAAGCTTTCTTT,CASSVQGHTEAFF